The clone carrying this T cell receptor (beta chain) appeared many times. Constant-segment primers served in 5'RACE that generated TCR alpha and TCR beta cDNA libraries bearing sample barcodes and UMIs. TCRdb processed the 5' RACE reads anew with MiXCR; each CDR3 protein has one entry. This repertoire shows 450,000 to 650,000 distinct CDR3 sequences, about 20% found once; its top ten account for more than 10%. The CDR3 has 12 amino acids. Trimming pared 9 bases from V and 6 bases from J, leaving 15 bases between. CDR1 is MNHEY and CDR2 is SVGEGT in the germline V gene. The source of the sample is a study of T-cell memory formation after mild COVID-19.

The origin of this receptor is an adult woman who had mild COVID-19 (a few samples of this study predate the infection). Cell type and time point are not known. The rearrangement links TRBV6-2 or TRBV6-3 to TRBJ2-7; possible D gene TRBD2, 6 bases. The sample consisted of PBMCs or a T cell subset sorted from them (not recorded which). In nucleotides, the CDR3 is TGTGCCAGTGGGACGGGAGCCGGCGAGCAGTACTTC. Amino acids: CASGTGAGEQYF.